The 9 T cell receptor beta chains given below trace back to one sample, sequenced in a study of cytomegalovirus exposure and HLA in healthy donors. 60 Vbeta and 13 Jbeta primers were used in PCR. TCRdb keeps only in-frame clones here, not all; method: immunoSEQ multiplex PCR. The data contain fewer than 250,000 clones, approximately 88% of them seen just once; the ten biggest clones take up 0.71%. The sequenced material came from PBMCs. The receptors were sampled from a boy between 2 and 10 years old in good health and CMV-seronegative.

In regard to this clone: A junction boundary mismatches the germline segment, possibly from a read error. V gene TRBV7-9 combines with J gene TRBJ1-2; tentative D call: TRBD1 (5 bases). The CDR3 length is 14 residues. Germline CDR1 SEHNR, CDR2 FQNEAQ (reference sequence). The CDR3 coding sequence is TGTTCCAGCAGCTTAGGACAACAGTGGTATGGCTACACCTTC. Encoded protein: CSSSLGQQWYGYTF.

This rearrangement joins TRBV29-1 to TRBJ1-1; D not resolved. This CDR3 is 16 amino acids long. The V gene lost 1 base and the J gene lost 1 base, with 16 bases spanning the gap. CDR1 SQVTM and CDR2 ANQGSEA come from the germline V gene. Written as DNA, the CDR3 is TGCAGCGTTGAAGGCTACAGCGGTCGATCGAACACTGAAGCTTTCTTT. Its translation: CSVEGYSGRSNTEAFF. Using reference TRBV29-1 and TRBJ1-1 for the parts outside the CDR3, the full variable domain is SAVISQKPSRDICQRGTSLTIQCQVDSQVTMMFWYRQQPGQSLTLIATANQGSEATYESGFVIDKFPISRPNLTFSTLTVSNMSPEDSSIYLCSVEGYSGRSNTEAFFGQGTRLTVV.

V and J are TRBV27 and TRBJ2-7; 8 bases map to TRBD1. CDR3 length: 16 amino acids. The ends lost 5 bases at V and 2 bases at J; junction bases unmatched: 11. Per germline, CDR1 MNHEY and CDR2 SMNVEV (reference sequence). The CDR3 loop is CASSPYRDRFAYEQYF. CDR3 bases: TGTGCCAGCAGTCCCTACCGGGACAGGTTCGCCTACGAGCAGTACTTC.

V gene TRBV6-1 combines with J gene TRBJ1-5, with 8 bases matching TRBD1. The CDR3 is 14 residues long. After removal of 5 bases from V and 4 bases from J, the junction contained 4 bases not matched to a gene. The germline V gene encodes CDR1 MNHNS and CDR2 SASEGT. In nucleotides, the CDR3 is TGTGCCAGCAGTACCGACAGGGGTAATCAGCCCCAGCATTTT. Its translation: CASSTDRGNQPQHF.

This clone was detected only a few times. The chain recombines TRBV4-2 with TRBJ2-2; D is perhaps TRBD2 (5 bases). Germline V gene data show CDR1 as LGHNA and CDR2 as YNFKEQ. The CDR3 is made up of 16 amino acids. V lost 2 bases, J lost 1 base, and 11 bases lay in between. In DNA, the CDR3 is TGTGCCAGCAGCCAATGGGAGACGGTGAACACCGGGGAGCTGTTTTTT. Its translation is CASSQWETVNTGELFF.

A single count supports this clone. The chain employs TRBV19 and TRBJ2-1; 10 bases map to TRBD2. J lost 7 bases, V lost 3 bases, and 6 bases had no gene match. Germline CDR1 reads LNHDA; CDR2 reads SQIVND (reference sequence). The CDR3 has 15 residues. This CDR3 is CASSIASGSNNEQFF. CDR3 nucleotide sequence: TGTGCCAGTAGTATCGCTAGCGGGAGTAATAATGAGCAGTTCTTC.

This clone turned up a few times. The V gene is TRBV7-9, the J gene TRBJ2-3; D not certain. V lost 5 bases and J 9 bases, leaving 12 bases between the germline ends. The CDR3 totals 12 residues. CDR1 SEHNR and CDR2 FQNEAQ come from the germline V gene (reference sequence). Written as DNA, the CDR3 is TGTGCCAGCAGCCCATCCGGGTGGACGCAGTATTTT. It yields the protein CASSPSGWTQYF.

This sequence joins TRBV9 and TRBJ2-3, with 9 positions matching TRBD2. This CDR3 spans 16 amino acids. J gave up 4 bases and V 3 bases, and 9 bases lay outside the gene matches. Germline lookup yields CDR1 SGDLS and CDR2 YYNGEE. CDR3 in amino acids: CASSEMSGGISDTQYF. CDR3 bases: TGTGCCAGCAGCGAGATGAGCGGGGGGATATCAGATACGCAGTATTTT.

The genes are TRBV25-1 and TRBJ2-1; no reliable D call. V was pared by 2 bases and J by 6 bases, with 17 bases between. The germline V gene encodes CDR1 MGHDK and CDR2 SYGVNS. The CDR3 consists of 16 residues. The CDR3 spells CASSESQAPAVNEQFF. The CDR3 DNA is TGTGCCAGCAGTGAAAGCCAGGCTCCGGCAGTCAATGAGCAGTTCTTC.